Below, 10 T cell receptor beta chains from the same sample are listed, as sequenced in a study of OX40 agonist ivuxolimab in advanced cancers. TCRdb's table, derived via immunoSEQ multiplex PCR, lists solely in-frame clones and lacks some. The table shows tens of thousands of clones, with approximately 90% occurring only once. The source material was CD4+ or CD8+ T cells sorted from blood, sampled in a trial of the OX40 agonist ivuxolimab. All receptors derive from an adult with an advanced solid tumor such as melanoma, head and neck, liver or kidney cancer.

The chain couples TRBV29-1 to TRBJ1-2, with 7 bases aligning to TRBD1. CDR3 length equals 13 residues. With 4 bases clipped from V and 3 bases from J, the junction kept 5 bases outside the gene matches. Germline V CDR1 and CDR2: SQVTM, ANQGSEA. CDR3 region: CSVALGTDYGYTF. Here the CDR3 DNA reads TGCAGCGTTGCCCTCGGGACAGACTATGGCTACACCTTC.

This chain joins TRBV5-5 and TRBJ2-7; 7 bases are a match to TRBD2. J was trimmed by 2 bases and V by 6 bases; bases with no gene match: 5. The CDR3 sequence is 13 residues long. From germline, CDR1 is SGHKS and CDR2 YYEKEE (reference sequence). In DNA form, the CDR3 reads TGTGCCAGCACCCCAAGCGGGACCTACGAGCAGTACTTC. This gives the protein CASTPSGTYEQYF.

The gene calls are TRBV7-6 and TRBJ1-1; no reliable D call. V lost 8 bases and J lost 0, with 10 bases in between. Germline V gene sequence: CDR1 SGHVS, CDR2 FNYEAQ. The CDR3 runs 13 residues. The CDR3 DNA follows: TGTGCCAGCGGGCAGGATTTGAACACTGAAGCTTTCTTT. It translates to CASGQDLNTEAFF.

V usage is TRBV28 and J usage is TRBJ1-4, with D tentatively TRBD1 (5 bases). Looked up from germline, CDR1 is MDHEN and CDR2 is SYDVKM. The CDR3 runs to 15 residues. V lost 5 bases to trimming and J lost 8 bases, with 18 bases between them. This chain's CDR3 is CASSVQGVYGEKLFF. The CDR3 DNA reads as TGTGCCAGCAGTGTCCAGGGTGTCTATGGAGAAAAACTGTTTTTT.

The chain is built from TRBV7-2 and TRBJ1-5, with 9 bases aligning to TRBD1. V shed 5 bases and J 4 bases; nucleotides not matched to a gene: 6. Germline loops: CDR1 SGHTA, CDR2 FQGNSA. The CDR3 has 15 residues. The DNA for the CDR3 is TGTGCCAGCAGCCCTGGGACAGGGAGAAATCAGCCCCAGCATTTT. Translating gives CASSPGTGRNQPQHF.

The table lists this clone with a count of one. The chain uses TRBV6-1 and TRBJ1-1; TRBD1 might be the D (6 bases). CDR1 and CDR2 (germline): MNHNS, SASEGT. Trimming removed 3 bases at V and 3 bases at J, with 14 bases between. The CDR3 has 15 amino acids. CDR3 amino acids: CASSDNQGKDTEAFF. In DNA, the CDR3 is TGTGCCAGCAGTGACAATCAGGGGAAGGACACTGAAGCTTTCTTT.

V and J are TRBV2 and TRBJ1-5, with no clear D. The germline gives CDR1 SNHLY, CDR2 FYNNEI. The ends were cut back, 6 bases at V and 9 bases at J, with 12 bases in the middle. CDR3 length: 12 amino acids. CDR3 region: CASRRPERPQHF. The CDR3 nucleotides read TGTGCCAGCAGACGCCCGGAGAGGCCCCAGCATTTT. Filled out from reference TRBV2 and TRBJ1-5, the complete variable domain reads EPEVTQTPSHQVTQMGQEVILRCVPISNHLYFYWYRQILGQKVEFLVSFYNNEISEKSEIFDDQFSVERPDGSNFTLKIRSTKLEDSAMYFCASRRPERPQHFGDGTRLSIL.

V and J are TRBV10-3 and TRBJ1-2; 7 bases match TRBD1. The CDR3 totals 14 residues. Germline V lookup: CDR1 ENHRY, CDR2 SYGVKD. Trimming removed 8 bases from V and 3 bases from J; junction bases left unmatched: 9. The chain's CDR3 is CAIGVRQGDYGYTF. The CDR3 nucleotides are TGTGCCATCGGGGTGCGACAGGGTGACTATGGCTACACCTTC.

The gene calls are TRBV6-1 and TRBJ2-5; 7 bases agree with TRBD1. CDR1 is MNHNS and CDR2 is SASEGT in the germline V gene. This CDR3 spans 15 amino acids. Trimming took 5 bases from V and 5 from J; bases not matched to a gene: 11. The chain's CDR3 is CASSSQGQNRETQYF. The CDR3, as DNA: TGTGCCAGCAGTTCCCAGGGACAGAATAGGGAGACCCAGTACTTC.

CDR3 DNA: TGTGCCAGCAGTGTCAGTGCAGGGCACTACGAGCAGTACTTC. This sequence encodes CASSVSAGHYEQYF. The chain joins TRBV6-1 to TRBJ2-7; D perhaps matches TRBD1 (5 bases). The length of the CDR3 is 14 residues. Germline assignment: CDR1 MNHNS and CDR2 SASEGT. Trimming removed 4 bases at V and 3 bases at J, with 13 bases between.